The clone carrying this TCR beta chain was seen ten or more times. Its antigen remains unknown. CDR3 length: 16 residues. Unmatched junction bases numbered 7, after V lost 3 bases and J lost 4 bases. Diagnoses rested on clinical symptoms, serum thyroxine and TRAb, thyroid ultrasound and orbital computed tomography. The record originates from a study of T cells in Graves' hyperthyroidism and ophthalmopathy. Study observations and caveats: Median prediction lead before ophthalmopathy onset was 6.5 months with the model.

Amplification targeted TCR beta CDR3 regions from RNA transcripts. A set of HTBI primers served as the primers for a first-round RT-PCR of the TCR CDR3. TCRdb itself ran the multiplex PCR reads through MiXCR, one entry per CDR3 protein. Counted here are about 380,000 distinct CDR3 sequences, over 11% occurring once; the ten biggest clones make up approximately 11%. V gene TRBV12-3 or TRBV12-4 combines with J gene TRBJ2-7; 12 bases are shared with TRBD1. Sequenced material: blood. This receptor was taken from a woman between 55 and 75 years old with Graves' hyperthyroidism. The CDR3 sequence is CASSFGEGQGAYEQYF. Here the CDR3 DNA reads TGTGCCAGCAGTTTTGGGGAGGGACAGGGGGCGTACGAGCAGTACTTC.